A single sample is the source of the 29 T cell receptor beta chains below, sequenced in a study of memory CD4+ T cells and cytomegalovirus serostatus. The protocol was immunoSEQ multiplex PCR, while the TCRdb copy is restricted to in-frame clones and leaves out a portion. This sample yields 84,000 or so clones, of which less than 90% are seen a single time; 0.78% belongs to the top ten. The sort gate was single viable CD3+CD4+CD8-CD45RO+ cells for memory CD4+ T cells. The sequencing input was memory CD4+ T cells from blood. The receptor source for this set is an adult in good health and CMV-seronegative.

The chain is built from TRBV30 and TRBJ2-1; TRBD2 matches at 7 bases. Looked up from germline, CDR1 is GTSNPN and CDR2 is SVGIG (reference sequence). The CDR3 runs to 15 residues. J was trimmed by 2 bases and V by 4 bases; bases with no gene match: 8. The CDR3 region is CAWTEGGSPYNEQFF. DNA for the CDR3: TGTGCCTGGACCGAGGGAGGGTCCCCCTACAATGAGCAGTTCTTC.

V and J are TRBV7-6 and TRBJ1-2; 7 bases map to TRBD1. CDR1 and CDR2 from the germline V gene are SGHVS and FNYEAQ. J was trimmed by 7 bases and V by 1 base; bases with no gene match: 3. The CDR3 is made up of 13 amino acids. The CDR3 DNA follows: TGTGCCAGCAGCTTAGGACAGGGAACTGGCTACACCTTC. The encoded protein is CASSLGQGTGYTF.

The CDR3 loop reads CASSVVQGKGGYTF. In nucleotides, the CDR3 is TGTGCCAGCAGCGTAGTCCAGGGAAAAGGGGGCTACACCTTC. This rearrangement joins TRBV9 to TRBJ1-2; possibly TRBD1 for D (5 bases). This CDR3 spans 14 amino acids. V shed 0 bases and J shed 8 bases, with 14 bases lying between them. Germline assignment: CDR1 SGDLS and CDR2 YYNGEE.

The V call is TRBV5-1, the J call TRBJ1-2; 9 bases are a match to TRBD1. CDR3 length: 15 amino acids. In germline, CDR1 is SGHRS, CDR2 YFSETQ. Trimming took 6 bases from V and 3 from J; bases not matched to a gene: 9. The CDR3: CASTRGQGRDYGYTF. CDR3 bases: TGCGCCAGCACCCGAGGACAGGGGCGTGACTATGGCTACACCTTC.

The chain has TRBV5-1 and TRBJ2-7, with 9 nucleotides matching TRBD1. The germline V gene has CDR1 SGHRS and CDR2 YFSETQ. The CDR3 totals 19 residues. V shed 0 bases, J shed 1 base, and the junction held 14 bases outside the gene matches. The CDR3 DNA is TGCGCCAGCAGCTTGGAGATACTATTGACCGGGACAGGGTCCTACGAGCAGTACTTC. Amino acids: CASSLEILLTGTGSYEQYF.

The table lists this clone with a count of one. The V call is TRBV7-2, the J call TRBJ2-5; D ambiguous. Trimming shortened V by 5 bases and J by 5 bases, and 9 bases separated the two germline ends. This CDR3 is 12 amino acids long. Germline V gene lookup returns CDR1 SGHTA and CDR2 FQGNSA. The DNA of the CDR3 is TGTGCCAGCAGCCCCGCCTCGGAGACCCAGTACTTC. Translation: CASSPASETQYF.

This clone is a singleton in its sample. This sequence joins TRBV6-1 and TRBJ1-1; D gene ambiguous. V was pared by 5 bases and J by 5 bases, with 12 bases between. Germline V gives CDR1 MNHNS, CDR2 SASEGT. This CDR3 spans 13 amino acids. Here the CDR3 DNA reads TGTGCCAGCAGTTCAAGACCGAGGACTGAAGCTTTCTTT. Translation gives CASSSRPRTEAFF.

This clone was recorded a few times. The V gene is TRBV5-1, the J gene TRBJ2-7; D possibly corresponds to TRBD2 (5 bases). Germline CDR1 SGHRS, CDR2 YFSETQ. The CDR3 covers 16 residues. The V and J ends lost 0 bases and 2 bases respectively, with 15 bases between them. The CDR3 nucleotides are TGCGCCAGCAGCTTGGGGGTGGCGGGCGTTACCTACGAGCAGTACTTC. This encodes CASSLGVAGVTYEQYF.

The genes are TRBV4-1 and TRBJ1-5; 7 bases agree with TRBD1. The CDR3 consists of 15 residues. CDR1 and CDR2 (germline): MGHRA, YSYEKL. Germline trimming cut 3 bases from V and 0 bases from J; bases unmatched to any gene: 2. The CDR3 nucleotides are TGCGCCAGCAGCCAGGGGACAGCTAGCAATCAGCCCCAGCATTTT. Translated: CASSQGTASNQPQHF.

The chain combines TRBV9 with TRBJ2-5, with 8 bases that match TRBD1. Germline V gene sequence: CDR1 SGDLS, CDR2 YYNGEE. The J segment lost 5 bases and the V segment lost 0 bases, leaving 3 bases of the junction unmatched. The length of the CDR3 is 14 residues. The CDR3 bases are TGTGCCAGCAGCGTAGACAGGGGGATCGAGACCCAGTACTTC. Its protein product is CASSVDRGIETQYF.

This chain links TRBV7-2 with TRBJ1-3; no clear D gene. V lost 1 base and J lost 4, with 8 bases in between. This CDR3 is built from 14 residues. The germline V gene has CDR1 SGHTA and CDR2 FQGNSA. CDR3 sequence (DNA): TGTGCCAGCAGCTTAGGGGCAGTCGGAAACACCATATATTTT. Translated, it gives CASSLGAVGNTIYF.

The rearrangement joins TRBV19 to TRBJ2-7; D unclear. The CDR3 consists of 14 residues. Germline V gene data show CDR1 as LNHDA and CDR2 as SQIVND (reference sequence). Trimming took 4 bases from V and 3 from J, leaving 13 bases between them. In DNA form, the CDR3 reads TGTGCCAGTAGTACAGCCTCAACGGTCTACGAGCAGTACTTC. Translation: CASSTASTVYEQYF.

This clone is a singleton in its sample. This sequence joins TRBV5-5 and TRBJ2-7; TRBD1 aligns across 9 bases. J lost 7 bases, V lost 3 bases, and 11 bases had no gene match. The CDR3 totals 15 residues. From germline, CDR1 is SGHKS and CDR2 YYEKEE (reference sequence). The CDR3 nucleotides read TGTGCCAGCAGCTCACTGACAGGGGGTATCCGAGAGCAGTACTTC. Amino acid sequence: CASSSLTGGIREQYF. Drawing the rest from reference TRBV5-5 and TRBJ2-7, the complete variable domain is DAGVTQSPTHLIKTRGQQVTLRCSPISGHKSVSWYQQVLGQGPQFIFQYYEKEERGRGNFPDRFSARQFPNYSSELNVNALLLGDSALYLCASSSLTGGIREQYFGPGTRLTVT.

The genes are TRBV19 and TRBJ2-5, with TRBD1 matching 7 bases. Germline values: CDR1 LNHDA, CDR2 SQIVND (reference sequence). This CDR3 is 16 amino acids long. The ends lost 6 bases at V and 2 bases at J; junction bases unmatched: 12. The CDR3 spells CASSNDRVGLQETQYF. In DNA form, the CDR3 reads TGTGCCAGTAGCAATGACAGGGTAGGACTTCAAGAGACCCAGTACTTC.

The chain carries TRBV6-6 and TRBJ2-5; a weak D match, TRBD1 (6 bases). V shed 7 bases and J shed 4 bases, with 13 bases lying between them. The length of the CDR3 is 13 residues. From germline, CDR1 is MNHNY and CDR2 SVGAGI (reference sequence). The DNA for the CDR3 is TGTGCCAGCACCCTATTGGGGGCAGAGACCCAGTACTTC. It is translated as CASTLLGAETQYF.

V gene TRBV10-3 combines with J gene TRBJ2-2; tentatively, D is TRBD1 or TRBD2 (5 bases each). Trimming removed 3 bases from V and 4 bases from J, with 15 bases in between. The CDR3 totals 16 residues. Germline CDR1 and CDR2: ENHRY and SYGVKD. CDR3 residues: CAISDGEGRGTGELFF. The CDR3 DNA reads as TGTGCCATCAGTGACGGAGAGGGGCGAGGCACCGGGGAGCTGTTTTTT.

The chain uses TRBV30 and TRBJ2-1, with D unclear. V gave up 2 bases and J gave up 1 base, with 6 bases separating them. Germline V lookup: CDR1 GTSNPN, CDR2 SVGIG (reference sequence). CDR3 length: 13 amino acids. CDR3 sequence reads: CAWSQGSYNEQFF. The CDR3 DNA follows: TGTGCCTGGAGTCAAGGTTCCTACAATGAGCAGTTCTTC.

This clone is medium-sized (0.01 to 0.1%) in the sample. J is TRBJ1-2 and V is TRBV2; TRBD1 agrees at 8 bases. Germline CDR1 and CDR2: SNHLY and FYNNEI. This CDR3 is built from 15 residues. Losses at the gene ends were 6 bases for V and 4 bases for J; bases not matched to a gene: 10. The CDR3 nucleotides are TGTGCCAGCAGGGACAGGGCCTCAACATCCTATGGCTACACCTTC. It codes for CASRDRASTSYGYTF.

The chain uses TRBV11-2 and TRBJ2-7; 8 bases fit TRBD1. The CDR3 length is 15 residues. CDR1 and CDR2 (germline): SGHAT, FQNNGV. V lost 5 bases and J lost 3; bases outside the gene matches: 9. CDR3 in DNA: TGTGCCAGCAGCATCCTAGGACAGGGCTACTACGAGCAGTACTTC. It specifies CASSILGQGYYEQYF.

The chain employs TRBV28 and TRBJ1-5; 7 bases fit TRBD1. The CDR3 runs to 15 residues. The germline CDR1 and CDR2 sequences are MDHEN and SYDVKM. Trimming took 7 bases from V and 1 from J; bases not matched to a gene: 7. The CDR3 loop reads CASTLTGMSNQPQHF. In DNA, the CDR3 is TGTGCCAGCACCTTGACAGGGATGAGCAATCAGCCCCAGCATTTT.

This clone has just a few counts. CDR3 DNA: TGCGCCAGCAGCTTGGTATATGGGACAAACAGGGCAACTGAAGCTTTCTTT. Amino acid sequence: CASSLVYGTNRATEAFF. The chain couples TRBV5-1 to TRBJ1-1, with D possibly being TRBD1 (6 bases). In germline, CDR1 is SGHRS, CDR2 YFSETQ. The CDR3 has 17 amino acids. V gave up 0 bases and J gave up 5 bases, with 20 bases separating them.

V is TRBV19 and J is TRBJ1-2; tentatively, D is TRBD1 (6 bases). CDR1 is LNHDA and CDR2 is SQIVND in the germline V gene (reference sequence). Between the trimmed V and J ends, which lost 4 bases and 7 bases, there was a span of 25 bases. This CDR3 has 17 amino acids. Here the CDR3 reads CASSTSSQGSGFGGYTF. The CDR3 DNA sequence: TGTGCCAGTAGTACGTCCTCCCAGGGGTCGGGTTTCGGTGGCTACACCTTC.

The chain has TRBV5-1 and TRBJ2-5, with TRBD1 identical over 8 bases. This CDR3 has 17 residues. Germline V gives CDR1 SGHRS, CDR2 YFSETQ. The V gene end was trimmed by 3 bases and the J gene end by 3 bases; junction bases not matched to a gene: 13. CDR3 bases: TGCGCCAGCAGCTCCGTCAGGACAGGGACCGGGAAAGAGACCCAGTACTTC. It translates to CASSSVRTGTGKETQYF. Drawing the rest from reference TRBV5-1 and TRBJ2-5, the complete variable domain is KAGVTQTPRYLIKTRGQQVTLSCSPISGHRSVSWYQQTPGQGLQFLFEYFSETQRNKGNFPGRFSGRQFSNSRSEMNVSTLELGDSALYLCASSSVRTGTGKETQYFGPGTRLLVL.

The count of this clone is one. The CDR3 nucleotides read TGCGCCAGCAGCCAAGTAGGGGGATATGGCTACACCTTC. Protein product: CASSQVGGYGYTF. The chain has TRBV4-3 and TRBJ1-2, with D perhaps TRBD1 (6 bases). The germline V and J ends were trimmed by 1 base and 5 bases, with 8 bases remaining between them. CDR3 size: 13 residues. CDR1 LGHNA and CDR2 YSLEER come from the germline V gene.

V usage is TRBV19 and J usage is TRBJ2-7; no reliable D call. Trimming stripped 8 bases from V and 0 bases from J, with 14 bases between. The germline V gene encodes CDR1 LNHDA and CDR2 SQIVND (reference sequence). CDR3 size: 14 residues. The DNA for the CDR3 is TGTGCCAGTGCGGTGGCTTCCCCCTCCTACGAGCAGTACTTC. Residues: CASAVASPSYEQYF.

This clone was counted only a few times. The chain employs TRBV5-1 and TRBJ2-2; 8 bases align to TRBD1. V lost 1 base to trimming and J lost 6 bases; unmatched junction nucleotides: 5. The length of the CDR3 is 15 residues. Germline V gene sequence: CDR1 SGHRS, CDR2 YFSETQ. The chain's CDR3 is CASSLLAGQAGELFF. The DNA of the CDR3 is TGCGCCAGCAGCTTGTTGGCGGGACAGGCCGGGGAGCTGTTTTTT. Variable domain in full (rest from reference TRBV5-1 and TRBJ2-2): KAGVTQTPRYLIKTRGQQVTLSCSPISGHRSVSWYQQTPGQGLQFLFEYFSETQRNKGNFPGRFSGRQFSNSRSEMNVSTLELGDSALYLCASSLLAGQAGELFFGEGSRLTVL.

This clone was seen more than once but under ten times. The DNA of the CDR3 is TGTGCCAGCAGAGAGGCAGGGATGGGCGGGGAGCTGTTTTTT. This sequence encodes CASREAGMGGELFF. V and J are TRBV28 and TRBJ2-2, with TRBD1 as a possible D gene (5 bases). The CDR3 is made up of 14 amino acids. CDR1 MDHEN and CDR2 SYDVKM come from the germline V gene. With 6 bases removed from V and 7 bases from J, the gap between germline ends came to 15 bases.

CDR3 amino acids: CASSRQLTNEKLFF. The CDR3 DNA is TGTGCCAGCAGTCGACAGTTAACTAATGAAAAACTGTTTTTT. The chain uses TRBV6-1 and TRBJ1-4; TRBD1 might be the D (5 bases). The germline V gene encodes CDR1 MNHNS and CDR2 SASEGT. The CDR3 has 14 amino acids. V gave up 5 bases and J gave up 1 base, with 8 bases separating them.

In DNA form, the CDR3 reads TGTGCCAGCTGGACTCCGACAGGGTTAAATAAAGAGACCCAGTACTTC. Protein sequence: CASWTPTGLNKETQYF. This rearrangement joins TRBV21-1 to TRBJ2-5; the table's D call of TRBD1 was not tested on the DNA. TRBV21-1 is marked as a pseudogene. The CDR3 is made up of 16 amino acids.